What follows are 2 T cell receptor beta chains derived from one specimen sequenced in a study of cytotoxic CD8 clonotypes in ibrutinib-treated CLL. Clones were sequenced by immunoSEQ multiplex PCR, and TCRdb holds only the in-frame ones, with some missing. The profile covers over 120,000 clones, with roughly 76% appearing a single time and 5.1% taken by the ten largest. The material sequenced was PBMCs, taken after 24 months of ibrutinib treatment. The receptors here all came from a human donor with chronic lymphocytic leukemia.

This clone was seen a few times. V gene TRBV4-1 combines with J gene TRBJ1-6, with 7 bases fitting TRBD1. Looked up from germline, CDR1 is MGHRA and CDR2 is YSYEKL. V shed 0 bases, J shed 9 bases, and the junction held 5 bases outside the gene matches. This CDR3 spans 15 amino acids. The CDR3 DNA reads TGCGCCAGCAGCCAAGAGGCAGGGGGAGGTTCACCCCTCCACTTT. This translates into CASSQEAGGGSPLHF.

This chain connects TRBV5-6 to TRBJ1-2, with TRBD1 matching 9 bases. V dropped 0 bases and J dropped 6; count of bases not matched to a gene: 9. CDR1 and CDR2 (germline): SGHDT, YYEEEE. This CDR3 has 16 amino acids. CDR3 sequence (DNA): TGTGCCAGCAGCTTGGCAGGACAGGGGTTTAAGGATGGCTACACCTTC. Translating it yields CASSLAGQGFKDGYTF.